The 30 T cell receptor beta chains below were found in one sample sequenced in a study of cytomegalovirus exposure and HLA in healthy donors. Sequencing was performed with immunoSEQ multiplex PCR; in TCRdb, only in-frame clones are kept and a portion is missing. The sample gives about 98,000 clones, 85% to 95% of which show up once; 0.89% is in the top ten. Sequenced input: PBMCs. Every receptor here comes from a woman between 18 and 30 years old in good health and CMV-seronegative.

The V call is TRBV19, the J call TRBJ2-7, with 10 bases lining up with TRBD2. Germline CDR1 is LNHDA and CDR2 is SQIVND (reference sequence). The CDR3 is 14 amino acids. With 7 bases clipped from V and 2 bases from J, the junction kept 5 bases outside the gene matches. CDR3 residues: CASTPTSGPYEQYF. The CDR3 DNA reads as TGTGCCAGTACTCCGACTAGCGGGCCCTACGAGCAGTACTTC.

The genes are TRBV19 and TRBJ2-5, with 9 bases identical to TRBD1. The CDR3 consists of 15 residues. Losses at the gene ends were 5 bases for V and 3 bases for J; bases not matched to a gene: 7. Per germline, CDR1 LNHDA and CDR2 SQIVND (reference sequence). Here the CDR3 DNA reads TGTGCCAGTAGTCACCGGGGACAGGGTAAAGAGACCCAGTACTTC. Protein sequence: CASSHRGQGKETQYF.

This chain joins TRBV6-5 and TRBJ1-1; no firm D call. V gave up 6 bases and J gave up 11 bases, with 16 bases separating them. CDR3 size: 12 residues. Germline CDR1 MNHEY, CDR2 SVGAGI. CDR3 bases: TGTGCCAGCAGGCAACCGAGAGGTGGGGCTTTCTTT. Protein: CASRQPRGGAFF.

The chain carries TRBV2 and TRBJ2-7; 7 nucleotides match TRBD1. The ends lost 6 bases at V and 5 bases at J; junction bases unmatched: 10. The CDR3 contains 14 residues. CDR1 and CDR2 from the germline V gene are SNHLY and FYNNEI. CDR3 residues: CASRRSGGIHEQYF. The CDR3 coding sequence is TGTGCCAGCAGAAGGTCAGGGGGAATCCACGAGCAGTACTTC.

Note on this clone: A junction boundary mismatches the germline segment, possibly from a read error. The rearrangement uses TRBV7-9 and TRBJ2-1, with 7 bases identical to TRBD2. CDR1 is SEHNR and CDR2 is FQNEAQ in the germline V gene (reference sequence). The CDR3 extends over 12 amino acids. Written as DNA, the CDR3 is TGTGCCAGCAGCTTAGGCCAGCGGGGCTTGGTCTTC. This sequence encodes CASSLGQRGLVF.

The chain has TRBV6-4 and TRBJ2-7; D gene uncertain. The CDR3 has 14 residues. V lost 1 base and J lost 0, with 7 bases in between. Germline V gene sequence: CDR1 MRHNA, CDR2 SNTAGT. The CDR3 here is CASSDWPSSYEQYF. CDR3 bases: TGTGCCAGCAGTGACTGGCCCAGCTCCTACGAGCAGTACTTC.

This clone was counted once. This rearrangement joins TRBV5-1 to TRBJ2-2; 9 nucleotides line up with TRBD2. The CDR3 extends over 15 amino acids. Germline CDR1 is SGHRS and CDR2 is YFSETQ. Trimming at V came to 0 bases and at J to 5 bases, leaving 2 bases not matched to a gene. The chain's CDR3 is CASSLVSGGTGELFF. The CDR3 nucleotides are TGCGCCAGCAGCTTGGTTAGCGGGGGTACCGGGGAGCTGTTTTTT.

The V gene is TRBV6-6, the J gene TRBJ2-7, with 7 bases matching TRBD1. The CDR3 is 15 amino acids. J lost 3 bases, V lost 0 bases, and 5 bases had no gene match. Germline assignment: CDR1 MNHNY and CDR2 SVGAGI (reference sequence). CDR3: CASSYSSGQNYEQYF. DNA for the CDR3: TGTGCCAGCAGTTACTCCTCGGGACAGAACTACGAGCAGTACTTC.

This clone appeared once. This chain joins TRBV6-6 and TRBJ1-5; 10 positions match TRBD1. The J segment lost 2 bases and the V segment lost 7 bases, leaving 5 bases of the junction unmatched. This CDR3 is built from 15 residues. Germline CDR1 is MNHNY and CDR2 is SVGAGI (reference sequence). As DNA, the CDR3 is TGTGCCAGCACTCGACAGGGGGCGGGCAATCAGCCCCAGCATTTT. Translation: CASTRQGAGNQPQHF.

The chain links TRBV9 to TRBJ2-7; D possibly corresponds to TRBD2 (5 bases). The V and J ends lost 2 bases and 9 bases respectively, with 15 bases between them. The CDR3 covers 13 residues. Germline-derived CDR1 and CDR2 are SGDLS and YYNGEE. DNA for the CDR3: TGTGCCAGCAGCGTCGGGGATTACGAGGCGCAGTACTTC. Translated: CASSVGDYEAQYF.

The chain joins TRBV18 to TRBJ2-7; D may be TRBD2 (5 bases). V dropped 3 bases and J dropped 0 bases, with 12 bases sitting between them. There are 15 residues in the CDR3. CDR1 is KGHSH and CDR2 is LQKENI in the germline V gene. The DNA for the CDR3 is TGTGCCAGCTCACCCAGCCTGGGAGACTCCTACGAGCAGTACTTC. Residues: CASSPSLGDSYEQYF.

The rearrangement links TRBV19 to TRBJ1-2, with D uncertain. Germline-derived CDR1 and CDR2 are LNHDA and SQIVND (reference sequence). V lost 3 bases and J lost 7, with 24 bases in between. The CDR3 contains 17 residues. Written as DNA, the CDR3 is TGTGCCAGTAGTATTGCCGCCGGCCAGTTCAACGCGGGTGGCTACACCTTC. Its protein product is CASSIAAGQFNAGGYTF.

This chain connects TRBV9 to TRBJ2-1; D gene unclear. Per the germline V gene, CDR1 is SGDLS and CDR2 is YYNGEE. The V gene lost 2 bases and the J gene lost 4 bases, with 7 bases spanning the gap. This CDR3 contains 13 residues. CDR3 in amino acids: CASSVDFYNEQFF. The CDR3, as DNA: TGTGCCAGCAGCGTTGACTTTTACAATGAGCAGTTCTTC.

V usage is TRBV9 and J usage is TRBJ1-4, with D possibly TRBD1 on 6 matching bases. This CDR3 comprises 15 residues. V gave up 3 bases and J gave up 3 bases, with 12 bases separating them. From germline, CDR1 is SGDLS and CDR2 YYNGEE. The CDR3 sequence: CASSGRTAANEKLFF. In DNA, the CDR3 is TGTGCCAGCAGCGGCAGGACAGCAGCTAATGAAAAACTGTTTTTT.

The chain is built from TRBV4-1 and TRBJ2-7, with 8 nucleotides matching TRBD2. Germline CDR1 MGHRA, CDR2 YSYEKL. The CDR3 contains 15 residues. Unmatched junction bases numbered 8, after V lost 1 base and J lost 6 bases. CDR3 sequence (DNA): TGCGCCAGCAGCCAAGGGCTAGCGGGCCGGTTCGAGCAGTACTTC. Protein: CASSQGLAGRFEQYF.

The chain has TRBV4-3 and TRBJ1-2; 8 bases are a match to TRBD1. The germline CDR1 and CDR2 sequences are LGHNA and YSLEER. J gave up 4 bases and V 8 bases, and 9 bases lay outside the gene matches. This CDR3 has 14 amino acids. This CDR3 reads CASRPGQGSYGYTF. The CDR3 nucleotides read TGCGCCAGCCGACCTGGACAGGGAAGCTATGGCTACACCTTC.

The chain combines TRBV7-3 with TRBJ2-2, with D possibly being TRBD2 (5 bases). The CDR3 covers 16 residues. V dropped 4 bases and J dropped 1 base, with 13 bases sitting between them. Germline CDR1 reads SGHTA; CDR2 reads FQGTGA. The CDR3, as DNA: TGTGCCAGCAGCTCCTCGGGATCCATGAACACCGGGGAGCTGTTTTTT. Translating gives CASSSSGSMNTGELFF. The complete variable domain, with remaining parts taken from reference TRBV7-3 and TRBJ2-2, reads GAGVSQTPSNKVTEKGKYVELRCDPISGHTALYWYRQSLGQGPEFLIYFQGTGAADDSGLPNDRFFAVRPEGSVSTLKIQRTERGDSAVYLCASSSSGSMNTGELFFGEGSRLTVL.

J is TRBJ2-5 and V is TRBV2; 8 bases agree with TRBD2. Trimming cost V 6 bases and J 0 bases; bases outside gene matches: 6. CDR3 size: 15 residues. Germline V CDR1 and CDR2: SNHLY, FYNNEI. In nucleotides, the CDR3 is TGTGCCAGCAGACCAACTAGCGGATACCAAGAGACCCAGTACTTC. Residues: CASRPTSGYQETQYF.

V gene TRBV2 combines with J gene TRBJ2-7, with 8 bases aligning to TRBD1. V lost 2 bases, J lost 8 bases, and 11 bases stayed unmatched. Germline CDR1 and CDR2: SNHLY and FYNNEI. CDR3 size: 15 residues. The CDR3 sequence: CASSEQGQAFGKQYF. In nucleotides, the CDR3 is TGTGCCAGCAGTGAACAGGGACAGGCTTTTGGAAAGCAGTACTTC.

The chain carries TRBV27 and TRBJ1-2; possible D gene TRBD1, 5 bases. CDR1 and CDR2 from the germline V gene are MNHEY and SMNVEV (reference sequence). V lost 8 bases, J lost 6 bases, and 13 bases lay in between. The length of the CDR3 is 12 residues. CDR3 residues: CASRDWVDGYTF. The CDR3 DNA reads TGTGCCAGCCGGGACTGGGTTGATGGCTACACCTTC.

This clone was recorded a few times. V usage is TRBV7-9 and J usage is TRBJ1-1; no reliable D call. Germline-derived CDR1 and CDR2 are SEHNR and FQNEAQ (reference sequence). The germline V and J ends were trimmed by 0 bases and 5 bases, with 10 bases remaining between them. There are 14 residues in the CDR3. CDR3 region: CASSLAGRTTEAFF. In nucleotides, the CDR3 is TGTGCCAGCAGCTTAGCGGGCAGAACAACTGAAGCTTTCTTT. The whole variable domain, remainder taken from reference TRBV7-9 and TRBJ1-1, is DTGVSQNPRHKITKRGQNVTFRCDPISEHNRLYWYRQTLGQGPEFLTYFQNEAQLEKSRLLSDRFSAERPKGSFSTLEIQRTEQGDSAMYLCASSLAGRTTEAFFGQGTRLTVV.

The chain is built from TRBV9 and TRBJ1-2; D uncertain. The CDR3 is 13 residues long. The V end was cut by 3 bases, the J end by 4 bases, with 10 bases between. CDR1 is SGDLS and CDR2 is YYNGEE in the germline V gene. CDR3 bases: TGTGCCAGCAGCGGGTCTTCCAGCTATGGCTACACCTTC. Protein product: CASSGSSSYGYTF.

This chain links TRBV6-1 with TRBJ1-1; D not resolved. The CDR3 runs to 13 residues. Trimming cost V 1 base and J 4 bases, with 7 bases left between them. Germline assignment: CDR1 MNHNS and CDR2 SASEGT. The CDR3 DNA follows: TGTGCCAGCAGTGAAGTCATAGCCACTGAAGCTTTCTTT. Amino acid sequence: CASSEVIATEAFF.

The gene calls are TRBV11-3 and TRBJ1-2; unclear D gene. Germline V gene data show CDR1 as SGHNT and CDR2 as YENEEA. V dropped 0 bases and J dropped 4 bases, with 12 bases sitting between them. The CDR3 runs 15 residues. Written as DNA, the CDR3 is TGTGCCAGCAGCTTAGACGGAGGGTCCGGCTATGGCTACACCTTC. Translation: CASSLDGGSGYGYTF.

This clone has only one observation. This chain connects TRBV11-2 to TRBJ1-2, with D unresolved. V was cut by 0 bases and J by 3 bases, with 8 bases left in between. CDR3 length equals 14 residues. Germline assignment: CDR1 SGHAT and CDR2 FQNNGV. The CDR3 is CASSLEGPDYGYTF. The CDR3 region has the DNA TGTGCCAGCAGCTTAGAGGGCCCGGACTATGGCTACACCTTC.

The J gene is TRBJ1-1, the V gene TRBV6-5, with D perhaps matching TRBD1 (6 bases). CDR1 and CDR2 (germline): MNHEY, SVGAGI. This CDR3 has 15 amino acids. The V end was cut by 5 bases, the J end by 4 bases, with 17 bases between. CDR3 DNA: TGTGCCAGCAGTCTTCAAACAGGGTGGGGCACTGAAGCTTTCTTT. The encoded protein is CASSLQTGWGTEAFF.

In this sample, this clone turned up a few times. The rearrangement uses TRBV4-2 and TRBJ2-3; the match to TRBD1 covers 8 bases. In germline, CDR1 is LGHNA, CDR2 YNFKEQ. The V segment lost 2 bases and the J segment 6 bases; nucleotides outside the gene matches: 10. The CDR3 is 16 residues long. The CDR3 DNA is TGTGCCAGCAGCCAAAACGGACAGGGAGGCTCCGATACGCAGTATTTT. This translates into CASSQNGQGGSDTQYF.

This clone was found once. The chain couples TRBV2 to TRBJ2-3, with TRBD1 matching 7 bases. The CDR3 sequence is 16 residues long. Germline CDR1 and CDR2: SNHLY and FYNNEI. V lost 8 bases and J lost 2; bases outside the gene matches: 13. CDR3 in amino acids: CASLLQGVFSTDTQYF. As DNA, the CDR3 is TGTGCCAGCCTACTGCAGGGGGTTTTTTCCACAGATACGCAGTATTTT.

This chain joins TRBV27 and TRBJ2-7; 8 bases are a match to TRBD2. Germline loops: CDR1 MNHEY, CDR2 SMNVEV (reference sequence). This CDR3 spans 16 amino acids. With V trimmed by 5 bases and J by 4 bases, 13 bases remained unmatched. The CDR3 here is CASSPRGGASRYEQYF. DNA of the CDR3: TGTGCCAGCAGTCCACGGGGGGGCGCGAGTAGATACGAGCAGTACTTC.

The J gene is TRBJ1-1, the V gene TRBV5-5, with D tentatively TRBD1 (6 bases). Trimming removed 0 bases at V and 11 bases at J, with 11 bases between. CDR3 size: 12 residues. Germline lookup yields CDR1 SGHKS and CDR2 YYEKEE (reference sequence). In nucleotides, the CDR3 is TGTGCCAGCAGCTTGGGAACAGGGAAGGCTTTCTTT. Its protein is CASSLGTGKAFF.